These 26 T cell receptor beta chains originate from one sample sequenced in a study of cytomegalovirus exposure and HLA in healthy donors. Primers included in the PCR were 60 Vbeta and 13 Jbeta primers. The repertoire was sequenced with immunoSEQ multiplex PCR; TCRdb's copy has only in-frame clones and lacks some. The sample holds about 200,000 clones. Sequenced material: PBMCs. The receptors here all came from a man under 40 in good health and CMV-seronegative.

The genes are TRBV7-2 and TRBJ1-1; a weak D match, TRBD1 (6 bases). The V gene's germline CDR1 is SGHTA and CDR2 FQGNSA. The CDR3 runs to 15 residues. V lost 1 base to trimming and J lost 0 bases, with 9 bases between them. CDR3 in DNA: TGTGCCAGCAGCTTAGTTCAGGGGATGAACACTGAAGCTTTCTTT. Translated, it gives CASSLVQGMNTEAFF.

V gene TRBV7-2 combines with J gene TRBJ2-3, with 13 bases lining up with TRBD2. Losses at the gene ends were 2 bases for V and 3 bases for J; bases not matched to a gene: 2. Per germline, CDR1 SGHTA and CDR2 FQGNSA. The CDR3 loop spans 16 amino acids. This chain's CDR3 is CASSLTSGGGTDTQYF. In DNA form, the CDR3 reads TGTGCCAGCAGCTTAACTAGCGGGGGGGGAACAGATACGCAGTATTTT. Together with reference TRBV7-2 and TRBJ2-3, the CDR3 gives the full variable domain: GAGVSQSPSNKVTEKGKDVELRCDPISGHTALYWYRQSLGQGLEFLIYFQGNSAPDKSGLPSDRFSAERTGGSVSTLTIQRTQQEDSAVYLCASSLTSGGGTDTQYFGPGTRLTVL.

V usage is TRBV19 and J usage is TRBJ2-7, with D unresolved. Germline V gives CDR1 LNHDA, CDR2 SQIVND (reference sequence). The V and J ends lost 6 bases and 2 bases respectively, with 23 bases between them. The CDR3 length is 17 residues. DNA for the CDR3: TGTGCCAGTAGCCGCACCCCGTTGGGCGAATCAACCTACGAGCAGTACTTC. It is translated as CASSRTPLGESTYEQYF.

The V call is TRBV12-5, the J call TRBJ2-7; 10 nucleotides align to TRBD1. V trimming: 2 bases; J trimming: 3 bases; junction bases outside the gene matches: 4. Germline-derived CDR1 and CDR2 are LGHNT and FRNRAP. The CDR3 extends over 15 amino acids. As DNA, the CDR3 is TGTGCTAGTGGTTTGATGACAGGGGGCAACTACGAGCAGTACTTC. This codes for CASGLMTGGNYEQYF.

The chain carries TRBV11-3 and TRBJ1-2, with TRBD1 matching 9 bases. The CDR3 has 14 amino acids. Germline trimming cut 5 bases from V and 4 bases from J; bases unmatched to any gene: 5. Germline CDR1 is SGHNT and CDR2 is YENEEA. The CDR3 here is CASSRDRGGYGYTF. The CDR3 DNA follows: TGTGCCAGCAGCCGTGACAGGGGGGGCTATGGCTACACCTTC.

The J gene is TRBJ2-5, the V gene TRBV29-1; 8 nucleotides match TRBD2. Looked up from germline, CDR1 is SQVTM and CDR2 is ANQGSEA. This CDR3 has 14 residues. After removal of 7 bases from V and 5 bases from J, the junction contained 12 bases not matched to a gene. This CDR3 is CSGTGGGPGETQYF. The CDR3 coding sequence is TGCAGCGGGACGGGAGGGGGGCCCGGGGAGACCCAGTACTTC.

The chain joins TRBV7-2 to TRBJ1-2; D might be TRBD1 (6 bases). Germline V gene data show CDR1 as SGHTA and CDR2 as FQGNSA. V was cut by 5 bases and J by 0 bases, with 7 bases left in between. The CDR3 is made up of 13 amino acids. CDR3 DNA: TGTGCCAGCAGCCAGGGGACTAACTATGGCTACACCTTC. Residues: CASSQGTNYGYTF.

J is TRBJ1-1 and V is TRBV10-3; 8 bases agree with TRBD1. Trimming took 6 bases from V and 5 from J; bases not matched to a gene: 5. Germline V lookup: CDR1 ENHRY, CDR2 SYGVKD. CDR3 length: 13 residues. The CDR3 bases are TGTGCCATCAGGGACAGGGAAGGGACTGAAGCTTTCTTT. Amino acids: CAIRDREGTEAFF.

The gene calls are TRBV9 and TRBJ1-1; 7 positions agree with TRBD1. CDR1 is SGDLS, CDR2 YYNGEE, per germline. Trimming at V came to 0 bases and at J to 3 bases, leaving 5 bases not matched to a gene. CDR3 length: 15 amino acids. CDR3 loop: CASSVAQGPYTEAFF. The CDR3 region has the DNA TGTGCCAGCAGCGTAGCACAGGGGCCCTACACTGAAGCTTTCTTT.

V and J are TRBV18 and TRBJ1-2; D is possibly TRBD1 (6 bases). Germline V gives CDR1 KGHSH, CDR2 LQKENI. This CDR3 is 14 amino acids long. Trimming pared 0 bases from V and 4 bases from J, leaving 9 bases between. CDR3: CASSPPDRIYGYTF. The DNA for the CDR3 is TGTGCCAGCTCACCACCAGACAGGATCTATGGCTACACCTTC.

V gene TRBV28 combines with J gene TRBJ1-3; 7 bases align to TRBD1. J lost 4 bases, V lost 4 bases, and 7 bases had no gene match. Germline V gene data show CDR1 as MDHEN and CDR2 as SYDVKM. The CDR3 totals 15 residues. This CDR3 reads CASSSPGGKGNTIYF. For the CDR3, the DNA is TGTGCCAGCAGTTCTCCAGGGGGAAAAGGAAACACCATATATTTT.

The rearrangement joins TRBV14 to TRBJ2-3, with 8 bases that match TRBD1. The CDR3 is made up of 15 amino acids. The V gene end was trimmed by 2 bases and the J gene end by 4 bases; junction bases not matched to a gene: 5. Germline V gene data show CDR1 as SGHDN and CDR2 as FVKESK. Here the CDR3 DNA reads TGTGCCAGCAGCCAATACAGGGGGTCGGCAGATACGCAGTATTTT. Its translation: CASSQYRGSADTQYF.

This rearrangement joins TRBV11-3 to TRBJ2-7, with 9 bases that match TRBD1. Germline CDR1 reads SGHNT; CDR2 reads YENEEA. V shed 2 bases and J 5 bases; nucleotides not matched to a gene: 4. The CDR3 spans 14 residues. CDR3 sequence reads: CASSLWTGVNEQYF. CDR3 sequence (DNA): TGTGCCAGCAGCTTATGGACAGGGGTCAACGAGCAGTACTTC.

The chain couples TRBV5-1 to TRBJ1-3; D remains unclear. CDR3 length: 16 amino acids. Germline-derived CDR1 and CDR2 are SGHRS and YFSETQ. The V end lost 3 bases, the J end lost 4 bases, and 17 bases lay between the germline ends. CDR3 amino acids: CASSSLGVGSGNTIYF. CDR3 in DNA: TGCGCCAGCAGCTCACTAGGTGTGGGGTCCGGAAACACCATATATTTT.

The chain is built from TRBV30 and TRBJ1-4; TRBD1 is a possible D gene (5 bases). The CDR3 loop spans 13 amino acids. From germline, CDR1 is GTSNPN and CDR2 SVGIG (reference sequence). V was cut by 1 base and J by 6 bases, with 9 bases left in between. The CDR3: CAWSESRDEKLFF. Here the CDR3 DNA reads TGTGCCTGGAGTGAAAGCAGGGATGAAAAACTGTTTTTT.

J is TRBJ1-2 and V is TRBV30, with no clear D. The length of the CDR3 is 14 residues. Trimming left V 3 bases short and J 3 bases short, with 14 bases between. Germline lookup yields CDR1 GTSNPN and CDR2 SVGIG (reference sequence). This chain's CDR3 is CAWRTISLYYGYTF. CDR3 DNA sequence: TGTGCCTGGAGAACTATAAGTCTTTACTATGGCTACACCTTC.

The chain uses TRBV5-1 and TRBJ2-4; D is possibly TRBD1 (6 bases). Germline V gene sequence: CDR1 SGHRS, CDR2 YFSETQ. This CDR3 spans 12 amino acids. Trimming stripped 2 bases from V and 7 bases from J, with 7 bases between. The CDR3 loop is CASSFDRNIQYF. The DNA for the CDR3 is TGCGCCAGCAGCTTTGACAGGAACATTCAGTACTTC.

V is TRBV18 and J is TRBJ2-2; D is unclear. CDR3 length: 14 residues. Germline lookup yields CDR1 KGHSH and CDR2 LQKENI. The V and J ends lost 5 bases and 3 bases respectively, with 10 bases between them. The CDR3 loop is CASSTTIDTGELFF. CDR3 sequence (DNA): TGTGCCAGCTCAACGACAATTGACACCGGGGAGCTGTTTTTT.

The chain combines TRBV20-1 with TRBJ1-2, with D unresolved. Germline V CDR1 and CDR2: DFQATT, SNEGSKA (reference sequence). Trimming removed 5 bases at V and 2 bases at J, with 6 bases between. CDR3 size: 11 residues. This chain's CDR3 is CSASGNYGYTF. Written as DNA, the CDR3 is TGCAGTGCTTCGGGGAACTATGGCTACACCTTC.

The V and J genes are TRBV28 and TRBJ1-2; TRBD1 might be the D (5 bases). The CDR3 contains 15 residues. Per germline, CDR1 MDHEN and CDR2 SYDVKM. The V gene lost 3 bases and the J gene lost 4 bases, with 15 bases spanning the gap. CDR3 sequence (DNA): TGTGCCAGCAGTTTCCAGGGTATCGTTAGCTATGGCTACACCTTC. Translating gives CASSFQGIVSYGYTF.

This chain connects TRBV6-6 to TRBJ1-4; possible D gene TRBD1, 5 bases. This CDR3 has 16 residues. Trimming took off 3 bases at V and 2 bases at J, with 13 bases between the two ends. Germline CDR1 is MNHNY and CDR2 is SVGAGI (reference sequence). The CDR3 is CASSYAAGSTNEKLFF. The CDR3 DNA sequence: TGTGCCAGCAGTTATGCGGCAGGGTCGACTAATGAAAAACTGTTTTTT.

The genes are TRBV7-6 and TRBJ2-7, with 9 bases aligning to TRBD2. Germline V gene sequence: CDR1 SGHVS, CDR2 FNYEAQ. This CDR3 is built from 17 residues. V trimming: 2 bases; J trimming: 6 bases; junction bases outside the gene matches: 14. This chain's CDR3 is CASSLSVTASGIVEQYF. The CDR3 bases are TGTGCCAGCAGCTTATCGGTCACGGCTAGCGGGATTGTCGAGCAGTACTTC.

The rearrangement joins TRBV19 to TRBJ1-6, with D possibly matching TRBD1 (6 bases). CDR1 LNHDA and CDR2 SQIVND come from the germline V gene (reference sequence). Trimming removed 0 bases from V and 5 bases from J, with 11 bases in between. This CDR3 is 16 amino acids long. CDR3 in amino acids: CASSIDSTGNNSPLHF. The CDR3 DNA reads TGTGCCAGTAGTATAGACTCCACAGGGAATAATTCACCCCTCCACTTT.

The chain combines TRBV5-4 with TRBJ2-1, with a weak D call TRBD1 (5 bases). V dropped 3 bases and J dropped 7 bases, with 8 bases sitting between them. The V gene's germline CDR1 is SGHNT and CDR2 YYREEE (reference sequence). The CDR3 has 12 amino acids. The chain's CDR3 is CASSSRVNEQFF. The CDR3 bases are TGTGCCAGCAGCTCCAGGGTTAATGAGCAGTTCTTC.

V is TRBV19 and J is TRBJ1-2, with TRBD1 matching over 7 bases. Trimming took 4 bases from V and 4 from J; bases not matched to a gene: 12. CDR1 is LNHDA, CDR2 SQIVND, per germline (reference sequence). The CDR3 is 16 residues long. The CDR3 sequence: CASSTRVGPGGYGYTF. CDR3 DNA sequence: TGTGCCAGTAGTACCCGGGTGGGGCCAGGGGGCTATGGCTACACCTTC.

CDR3 sequence (DNA): TGTGCCAGCAGCTTATGGGCTGGGGGAGGTGTACAGCCCCAGCATTTT. Its translation: CASSLWAGGGVQPQHF. The V and J genes are TRBV7-2 and TRBJ1-5, with TRBD1 as a possible D gene (5 bases). The CDR3 is made up of 16 amino acids. The V gene lost 2 bases and the J gene lost 7 bases, with 18 bases spanning the gap. Germline-derived CDR1 and CDR2 are SGHTA and FQGNSA.